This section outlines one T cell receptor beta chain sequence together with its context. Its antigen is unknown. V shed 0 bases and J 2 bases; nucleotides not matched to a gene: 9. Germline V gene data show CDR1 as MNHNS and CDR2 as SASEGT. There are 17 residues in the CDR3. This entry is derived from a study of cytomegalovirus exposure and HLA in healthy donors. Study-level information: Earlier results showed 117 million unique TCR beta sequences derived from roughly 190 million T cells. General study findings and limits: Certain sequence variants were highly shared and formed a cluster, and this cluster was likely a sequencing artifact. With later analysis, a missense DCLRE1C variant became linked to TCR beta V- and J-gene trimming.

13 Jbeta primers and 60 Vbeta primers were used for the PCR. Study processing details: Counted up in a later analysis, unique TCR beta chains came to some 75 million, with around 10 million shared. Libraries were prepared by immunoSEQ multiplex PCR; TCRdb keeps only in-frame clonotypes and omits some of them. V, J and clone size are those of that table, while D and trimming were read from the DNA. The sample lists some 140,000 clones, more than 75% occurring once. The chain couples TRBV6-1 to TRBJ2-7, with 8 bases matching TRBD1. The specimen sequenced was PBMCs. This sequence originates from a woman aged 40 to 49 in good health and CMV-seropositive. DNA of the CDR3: TGTGCCAGCAGTGAAGCGCTTCGGCAGGGGGCCACCTACGAGCAGTACTTC. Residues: CASSEALRQGATYEQYF.